These 27 T cell receptor beta chains share one sample of origin, sequenced in a study of CD8+ T cells in alopecia areata. It was cDNA, reverse transcribed from extracted RNA, that served as the sequencing template. Method: immunoSEQ multiplex PCR; TCRdb's copy keeps in-frame clones and lacks some. The sample shows over 150,000 clones, approximately 57% of them seen only once. Treatment given: oral pan-JAK inhibitor, 5-10 mg twice daily. This specimen was CD4+ T cells sorted from blood, taken at week 24, from a patient treated with tofacitinib. The receptors shown here come from a human donor with alopecia areata.

This chain links TRBV29-1 with TRBJ1-4; unclear D gene. Trimming shortened V by 6 bases and J by 7 bases, and 12 bases separated the two germline ends. Germline CDR1 SQVTM, CDR2 ANQGSEA. CDR3 size: 12 residues. CDR3 in amino acids: CSVLGSGEKLFF. In DNA form, the CDR3 reads TGCAGCGTCCTCGGGTCCGGTGAAAAACTGTTTTTT.

The chain combines TRBV30 with TRBJ2-7, with a possible D match to TRBD2 (6 bases). The CDR3 contains 12 residues. Germline V gene lookup returns CDR1 GTSNPN and CDR2 SVGIG (reference sequence). V was cut by 8 bases and J by 3 bases, with 14 bases left in between. The CDR3: CAGGSGSYEQYF. The CDR3 DNA is TGTGCCGGGGGATCCGGGAGCTACGAGCAGTACTTC.

The genes are TRBV15 and TRBJ1-2; TRBD1 is a possible D gene (5 bases). CDR3 length: 17 amino acids. Trimming took off 5 bases at V and 5 bases at J, with 24 bases between the two ends. The V gene's germline CDR1 is LNHNV and CDR2 YYDKDF (reference sequence). The CDR3 DNA follows: TGTGCCACCAGCGGCTTGACTCGGGGCGCGTCGGGATATGGCTACACCTTC. Encoded protein: CATSGLTRGASGYGYTF.

The rearrangement joins TRBV30 to TRBJ2-7; TRBD2 is a possible D gene (5 bases). Trimming took 0 bases from V and 3 from J, leaving 12 bases between them. The length of the CDR3 is 14 residues. CDR1 is GTSNPN and CDR2 is SVGIG in the germline V gene (reference sequence). CDR3 nucleotides: TGTGCCTGGAGTGTAGGAGGCGTCGGCTACGAGCAGTACTTC. Residues: CAWSVGGVGYEQYF.

The chain joins TRBV19 to TRBJ2-5; 7 bases agree with TRBD1. J gave up 7 bases and V 5 bases, and 10 bases lay outside the gene matches. Germline CDR1 LNHDA, CDR2 SQIVND (reference sequence). This CDR3 comprises 14 residues. CDR3 nucleotide sequence: TGTGCCAGTAGTCCCAACCGGAAGGGGGCGACCCAGTACTTC. It codes for CASSPNRKGATQYF.

This clone was recorded once. The V gene is TRBV11-2, the J gene TRBJ1-6; D perhaps matches TRBD1 (5 bases). Germline lookup yields CDR1 SGHAT and CDR2 FQNNGV. Trimming shortened V by 5 bases and J by 9 bases, and 14 bases separated the two germline ends. The CDR3 is made up of 14 amino acids. As DNA, the CDR3 is TGTGCCAGCAGCATGGGGCAGGGTCTTTCACCCCTCCACTTT. This encodes CASSMGQGLSPLHF.

V is TRBV5-6 and J is TRBJ1-4, with no clear D. CDR3 length equals 14 residues. V lost 0 bases and J lost 4, with 7 bases in between. Germline V lookup: CDR1 SGHDT, CDR2 YYEEEE. The CDR3 nucleotides read TGTGCCAGCAGCTTGGGGCAGGATAATGAAAAACTGTTTTTT. Translation gives CASSLGQDNEKLFF. Full variable domain (outside the CDR3, taken from reference TRBV5-6 and TRBJ1-4): DAGVTQSPTHLIKTRGQQVTLRCSPKSGHDTVSWYQQALGQGPQFIFQYYEEEERQRGNFPDRFSGHQFPNYSSELNVNALLLGDSALYLCASSLGQDNEKLFFGSGTQLSVL.

The chain is built from TRBV30 and TRBJ1-5; 11 nucleotides match TRBD1. J gave up 1 base and V 2 bases, and 13 bases lay outside the gene matches. CDR3 length: 19 amino acids. Germline CDR1 reads GTSNPN; CDR2 reads SVGIG (reference sequence). The CDR3 is CAWSWGGQGALRSNQPQHF. The CDR3 nucleotides are TGTGCCTGGAGTTGGGGAGGACAGGGGGCTCTTAGGAGCAATCAGCCCCAGCATTTT.

This clone was observed a handful of times. The rearrangement uses TRBV11-2 and TRBJ2-3; D is unresolved. Deletions cut 3 bases from V and 2 bases from J, with 3 bases between. Germline V CDR1 and CDR2: SGHAT, FQNNGV. The CDR3 covers 12 residues. The CDR3 loop is CASSFPTDTQYF. The CDR3 nucleotides read TGTGCCAGCAGCTTTCCCACAGATACGCAGTATTTT.

V usage is TRBV29-1 and J usage is TRBJ1-5, with D possibly TRBD1 on 6 matching bases. Germline V gene data show CDR1 as SQVTM and CDR2 as ANQGSEA. Trimming took 3 bases from V and 8 from J, leaving 11 bases between them. The CDR3 covers 12 residues. In DNA, the CDR3 is TGCAGCGTTGAGGAACCAGGGGAGCCCCAGCATTTT. Translated: CSVEEPGEPQHF.

The gene calls are TRBV29-1 and TRBJ1-2, with a tentative D call TRBD1 (6 bases). Trimming took 7 bases from V and 7 from J, leaving 16 bases between them. This CDR3 contains 12 residues. The germline V gene encodes CDR1 SQVTM and CDR2 ANQGSEA. The CDR3 DNA reads TGCAGCGGGACTCAGGGGTCGAGTGGCTACACCTTC. Protein sequence: CSGTQGSSGYTF.

CDR3 protein: CASSYRQDHSPLHF. The CDR3, as DNA: TGTGCCAGCAGTTACCGACAGGACCATTCACCCCTCCACTTT. The rearrangement uses TRBV6-6 and TRBJ1-6, with a weak D call TRBD1 (6 bases). This CDR3 spans 14 amino acids. The germline V and J ends were trimmed by 2 bases and 8 bases, with 10 bases remaining between them. Germline CDR1 is MNHNY and CDR2 is SVGAGI (reference sequence).

CDR3 region: CAWSYRNYGYTF. As DNA, the CDR3 is TGTGCCTGGAGTTACCGAAACTATGGCTACACCTTC. The chain carries TRBV30 and TRBJ1-2, with D hard to call. Trimming cost V 2 bases and J 2 bases, with 6 bases left between them. This CDR3 has 12 amino acids. CDR1 is GTSNPN and CDR2 is SVGIG in the germline V gene (reference sequence).

The gene calls are TRBV30 and TRBJ2-7, with D hard to call. Deletions cut 3 bases from V and 2 bases from J, with 5 bases between. The CDR3 extends over 11 amino acids. The germline V gene encodes CDR1 GTSNPN and CDR2 SVGIG (reference sequence). The CDR3 DNA sequence: TGTGCCTGGAGGACCCCCTACGAGCAGTACTTC. It encodes CAWRTPYEQYF.

The genes are TRBV2 and TRBJ2-3, with D hard to call. Germline loops: CDR1 SNHLY, CDR2 FYNNEI. V was shortened by 6 bases and J by 1 base, with 8 bases between the two germline ends. The CDR3 totals 13 residues. CDR3: CASSGPGTDTQYF. For the CDR3, the DNA is TGTGCCAGCAGCGGACCGGGCACAGATACGCAGTATTTT.

A remark on this clone: Compared with germline, one end of the junction differs, possibly owing to a read error. J is TRBJ2-3 and V is TRBV7-7; 8 bases are shared with TRBD2. The CDR3 sequence is 16 residues long. The germline CDR1 and CDR2 sequences are SSHAT and FNYEAQ (reference sequence). The CDR3 coding sequence is TGTGCTAGCAGCCCGACCCGCGGGGGGCTCACAGATACGCAGTATTTT. Translation gives CASSPTRGGLTDTQYF.

The chain has TRBV2 and TRBJ2-7; 9 bases map to TRBD1. Germline V gene data show CDR1 as SNHLY and CDR2 as FYNNEI. The V segment lost 7 bases and the J segment 6 bases; nucleotides outside the gene matches: 10. This CDR3 comprises 14 residues. CDR3 protein: CASTSWGQGTEQYF. The CDR3, as DNA: TGTGCCAGCACCTCCTGGGGACAGGGAACCGAGCAGTACTTC.

V and J are TRBV11-2 and TRBJ2-5; 8 bases line up with TRBD2. The V segment lost 5 bases and the J segment 1 base; nucleotides outside the gene matches: 6. The germline CDR1 and CDR2 sequences are SGHAT and FQNNGV. This CDR3 contains 15 residues. CDR3 in DNA: TGTGCCAGCAGCAAACTAGCGGAGCTCCAAGAGACCCAGTACTTC. Its translation: CASSKLAELQETQYF.

The CDR3 reads CSVPVGGRKTQYF. The CDR3 nucleotides read TGCAGCGTTCCAGTTGGAGGTCGGAAGACCCAGTACTTC. The chain employs TRBV29-1 and TRBJ2-5; tentative D call: TRBD2 (5 bases). Between the trimmed V and J ends, which lost 5 bases and 6 bases, there was a span of 16 bases. The CDR3 runs to 13 residues. The V gene's germline CDR1 is SQVTM and CDR2 ANQGSEA. The entire variable domain, with the rest obtained from reference TRBV29-1 and TRBJ2-5, is as follows: SAVISQKPSRDICQRGTSLTIQCQVDSQVTMMFWYRQQPGQSLTLIATANQGSEATYESGFVIDKFPISRPNLTFSTLTVSNMSPEDSSIYLCSVPVGGRKTQYFGPGTRLLVL.

V gene TRBV10-3 combines with J gene TRBJ1-5, with a tentative D call TRBD1 (5 bases). CDR3 length: 13 amino acids. Trimming stripped 6 bases from V and 6 bases from J, with 12 bases between. Germline V gives CDR1 ENHRY, CDR2 SYGVKD. The CDR3, as DNA: TGTGCCATCAGAGGGGCAAGCGGTCAGCCCCAGCATTTT. It yields the protein CAIRGASGQPQHF.

CDR3 sequence: CASSQVGLAAVETQYF. The CDR3 DNA reads TGTGCCAGCAGCCAAGTCGGACTAGCGGCCGTCGAGACCCAGTACTTC. V usage is TRBV4-2 and J usage is TRBJ2-5; 10 bases agree with TRBD2. J lost 5 bases, V lost 1 base, and 7 bases had no gene match. This CDR3 has 16 residues. CDR1 is LGHNA, CDR2 YNFKEQ, per germline.

The chain carries TRBV6-1 and TRBJ2-1; 9 bases are shared with TRBD1. Per the germline V gene, CDR1 is MNHNS and CDR2 is SASEGT. The CDR3 runs to 12 residues. V dropped 6 bases and J dropped 8; count of bases not matched to a gene: 2. The CDR3 loop is CASRQGADEQFF. The CDR3 coding sequence is TGTGCCAGCAGACAGGGGGCAGATGAGCAGTTCTTC.

CDR3 DNA: TGCGCCAGCAGCTTGGTTTCTAGCGGGGGCCTCCGATACAATGAGCAGTTCTTC. Its translation: CASSLVSSGGLRYNEQFF. J is TRBJ2-1 and V is TRBV5-1, with TRBD2 matching over 10 bases. The J segment lost 4 bases and the V segment lost 0 bases, leaving 10 bases of the junction unmatched. The germline V gene has CDR1 SGHRS and CDR2 YFSETQ. CDR3 size: 18 residues. The full variable domain, its missing parts supplied by reference TRBV5-1 and TRBJ2-1, is KAGVTQTPRYLIKTRGQQVTLSCSPISGHRSVSWYQQTPGQGLQFLFEYFSETQRNKGNFPGRFSGRQFSNSRSEMNVSTLELGDSALYLCASSLVSSGGLRYNEQFFGPGTRLTVL.

The rearrangement joins TRBV9 to TRBJ2-1; 11 bases line up with TRBD1. Germline V gives CDR1 SGDLS, CDR2 YYNGEE. Trimming at V came to 3 bases and at J to 5 bases, leaving 4 bases not matched to a gene. CDR3 length: 15 residues. CDR3 DNA: TGTGCCAGCAGCGCCACGGGACAGGGGGACAATGAGCAGTTCTTC. Protein: CASSATGQGDNEQFF.

The rearrangement uses TRBV14 and TRBJ2-5, with D perhaps given as TRBD1 or TRBD2 (5 bases each). The germline V gene has CDR1 SGHDN and CDR2 FVKESK. Trimming left V 6 bases short and J 5 bases short, with 10 bases between. The CDR3 covers 12 residues. The CDR3 loop reads CASSSRDETQYF. The DNA of the CDR3 is TGTGCCAGCAGTTCCAGGGACGAGACCCAGTACTTC.

The chain combines TRBV29-1 with TRBJ2-7; 10 nucleotides align to TRBD1. Germline-derived CDR1 and CDR2 are SQVTM and ANQGSEA. This CDR3 is 13 amino acids long. Trimming at V came to 4 bases and at J to 3 bases, leaving 3 bases not matched to a gene. The CDR3 reads CSVGGQGHYEQYF. As DNA, the CDR3 is TGCAGCGTTGGGGGACAGGGGCACTACGAGCAGTACTTC.

The chain employs TRBV6-6 and TRBJ1-5; 9 nucleotides line up with TRBD1. This CDR3 region has 14 residues. V gave up 6 bases and J gave up 5 bases; unmatched junction bases: 5. From germline, CDR1 is MNHNY and CDR2 SVGAGI (reference sequence). CDR3 sequence reads: CASRSRTGDQPQHF. The CDR3 DNA reads TGTGCCAGCAGATCGCGGACAGGGGATCAGCCCCAGCATTTT.